The 9 T cell receptor beta chains below come from one sample, sequenced in a study of T cells in localized non-small cell lung cancer. Generated by immunoSEQ multiplex PCR, the TCRdb table keeps only in-frame clones and is missing some. The top ten clones hold 12% of a sample with under 5,000 clones, 32% of them seen once. The sequences come from lung tumor tissue, collected before any cancer treatment. These receptors all stem from a male donor at least 60 years old with stage III lung adenocarcinoma.

CDR3 coding DNA: TGCAGCGCCGGGGACAGTAAAAACATTCAGTACTTC. As protein: CSAGDSKNIQYF. The rearrangement uses TRBV29-1 and TRBJ2-4; 7 nucleotides align to TRBD1. The CDR3 runs 12 residues. V dropped 7 bases and J dropped 4; count of bases not matched to a gene: 4. CDR1 SQVTM and CDR2 ANQGSEA come from the germline V gene.

The chain is built from TRBV6-8 and TRBJ1-2, with a possible D match to TRBD1 (5 bases). V gave up 5 bases and J gave up 1 base, with 17 bases separating them. This CDR3 has 16 amino acids. Per germline, CDR1 MNHGY and CDR2 SAAAGT. The CDR3 sequence is CASSKGGAANNYGYTF. The CDR3 DNA is TGTGCCAGCAGTAAGGGAGGGGCCGCCAATAACTATGGCTACACCTTC.

The chain joins TRBV4-1 to TRBJ2-3; 10 nucleotides align to TRBD2. The length of the CDR3 is 18 residues. Germline assignment: CDR1 MGHRA and CDR2 YSYEKL. The ends lost 0 bases at V and 7 bases at J; junction bases unmatched: 13. The CDR3 bases are TGCGCCAGCAGCCAAGAGACTAGCGGGTCAAAATACGGGAATACGCAGTATTTT. Protein sequence: CASSQETSGSKYGNTQYF.

This clone is medium-sized in the sample. The genes are TRBV6-8 and TRBJ2-1; D may be TRBD2 (6 bases). CDR3 size: 13 residues. V was shortened by 7 bases and J by 3 bases, with 10 bases between the two germline ends. In germline, CDR1 is MNHGY, CDR2 SAAAGT. CDR3 in amino acids: CASTSGDYNEQFF. In DNA form, the CDR3 reads TGTGCCAGCACCTCGGGAGACTACAATGAGCAGTTCTTC.

This clone was counted between two and nine times. The chain is built from TRBV11-3 and TRBJ1-2, with TRBD1 matching over 9 bases. Per germline, CDR1 SGHNT and CDR2 YENEEA. With 6 bases clipped from V and 7 bases from J, the junction kept 9 bases outside the gene matches. The CDR3 extends over 14 amino acids. This CDR3 reads CASRAGQGVGGYTF. CDR3 DNA sequence: TGTGCCAGCAGAGCGGGACAGGGTGTTGGTGGCTACACCTTC. The full variable domain, completed using reference TRBV11-3 and TRBJ1-2, is EAGVVQSPRYKIIEKKQPVAFWCNPISGHNTLYWYLQNLGQGPELLIRYENEEAVDDSQLPKDRFSAERLKGVDSTLKIQPAELGDSAVYLCASRAGQGVGGYTFGSGTRLTVV.

This clone showed up just a few times. The genes are TRBV6-8 and TRBJ1-4; 8 nucleotides align to TRBD1. Trimming took 7 bases from V and 7 from J; bases not matched to a gene: 23. This CDR3 comprises 19 residues. Germline V CDR1 and CDR2: MNHGY, SAAAGT. This chain's CDR3 is CASTRRRTGRINQGEKLFF. The CDR3, as DNA: TGTGCCAGCACCCGTCGACGGACAGGGCGGATAAACCAAGGTGAAAAACTGTTTTTT.

The chain has TRBV9 and TRBJ2-6; D is ambiguous. Trimming removed 2 bases at V and 1 base at J, with 1 base between. Germline V gene sequence: CDR1 SGDLS, CDR2 YYNGEE. This CDR3 spans 13 amino acids. CDR3 bases: TGTGCCAGCAGCGTGTCTGGGGCCAACGTCCTGACTTTC. It encodes CASSVSGANVLTF.

This clone was found a few times. V gene TRBV11-3 combines with J gene TRBJ2-6; D is ambiguous. There are 15 residues in the CDR3. From germline, CDR1 is SGHNT and CDR2 YENEEA. V gave up 5 bases and J gave up 0 bases, with 8 bases separating them. CDR3: CASSRDSSGANVLTF. CDR3 nucleotide sequence: TGTGCCAGCAGCCGAGATTCCTCTGGGGCCAACGTCCTGACTTTC.

The chain uses TRBV6-8 and TRBJ1-2, with D possibly TRBD1 on 6 matching bases. Trimming shortened V by 4 bases and J by 3 bases, and 21 bases separated the two germline ends. Germline CDR1 and CDR2: MNHGY and SAAAGT. CDR3 length equals 17 residues. The CDR3 is CASSFRQARHLYYGYTF. DNA for the CDR3: TGTGCCAGCAGTTTTCGACAGGCTCGACACCTATACTATGGCTACACCTTC.